The 12 T cell receptor beta chains given below trace back to one sample, sequenced in a study of immune characterization of retroperitoneal liposarcoma. In TCRdb, the PCR reads were re-called with MiXCR into one record per CDR3 protein. This sample has 11,000 or so distinct CDR3 sequences, with 22% found just once. The sequencing sample was made of blood. These TCRs come from a female donor with retroperitoneal liposarcoma.

By share, this clonotype counts as medium-sized. The rearrangement joins TRBV6-1 to TRBJ2-7; 9 positions match TRBD2. CDR3 size: 16 residues. CDR1 is MNHNS, CDR2 SASEGT, per germline. Unmatched junction bases numbered 7, after V lost 4 bases and J lost 0 bases. CDR3 region: CASSAPSGTSSYEQYF. The DNA for the CDR3 is TGTGCCAGCAGTGCCCCTAGCGGGACTAGCTCCTACGAGCAGTACTTC.

This clonotype is termed medium-sized. J is TRBJ2-1 and V is TRBV28, with 10 nucleotides matching TRBD1. V trimming: 10 bases; J trimming: 8 bases; junction bases outside the gene matches: 8. The CDR3 length is 13 residues. The germline V gene has CDR1 MDHEN and CDR2 SYDVKM. CDR3: CATRGQGSHEQFF. CDR3 bases: TGTGCCACCCGGGGACAGGGGTCCCATGAGCAGTTCTTC.

This clonotype is medium-sized. V usage is TRBV12-3 or TRBV12-4 and J usage is TRBJ2-3, with D unclear. The ends were cut back, 4 bases at V and 0 bases at J, with 11 bases in the middle. The CDR3 totals 15 residues. CDR3 sequence: CASSYPFTSTDTQYF. The CDR3 coding sequence is TGTGCCAGCAGTTATCCGTTTACTAGCACAGATACGCAGTATTTT.

Relative to its sample, this clonotype is medium-sized (0.01 to 0.1%). The J gene is TRBJ2-3, the V gene TRBV11-1, with D possibly being TRBD2 (5 bases). Trimming removed 3 bases at V and 4 bases at J, with 11 bases between. Germline CDR1 SGHAT, CDR2 FQDESV (reference sequence). This CDR3 has 14 amino acids. This CDR3 is CASSFAGSADTQYF. The CDR3 DNA sequence: TGTGCCAGCAGCTTTGCGGGTTCGGCAGATACGCAGTATTTT.

This clonotype was seen a handful of times. J is TRBJ2-2 and V is TRBV10-2; 7 positions agree with TRBD2. CDR3 length equals 14 residues. V was pared by 6 bases and J by 4 bases, with 5 bases of the junction left unmatched. The germline V gene has CDR1 WSHSY and CDR2 SAAADI. The chain's CDR3 is CASRTSVGTGELFF. Written as DNA, the CDR3 is TGCGCCAGCAGAACTAGCGTGGGCACCGGGGAGCTGTTTTTT.

The chain links TRBV19 to TRBJ2-5; 7 bases map to TRBD1. CDR1 LNHDA and CDR2 SQIVND come from the germline V gene (reference sequence). The length of the CDR3 is 13 residues. J gave up 5 bases and V 4 bases, and 4 bases lay outside the gene matches. The CDR3 sequence: CASSKGGRETQYF. The CDR3 nucleotides read TGTGCCAGTAGTAAAGGGGGCAGGGAGACCCAGTACTTC.

This clonotype was counted at least ten times. This rearrangement joins TRBV27 to TRBJ1-6; D remains ambiguous. This CDR3 is 14 amino acids long. Germline assignment: CDR1 MNHEY and CDR2 SMNVEV (reference sequence). V lost 5 bases, J lost 8 bases, and 13 bases lay in between. CDR3 nucleotides: TGTGCCAGCAGTATTTCCGGGAACTATTCACCCCTCCACTTT. It is translated as CASSISGNYSPLHF.

This clonotype was seen more than once but under ten times. The rearrangement joins TRBV7-6 to TRBJ1-1; D is ambiguous. Germline V gives CDR1 SGHVS, CDR2 FNYEAQ. The CDR3 is 13 amino acids. V lost 1 base and J 5 bases, leaving 8 bases between the germline ends. The DNA for the CDR3 is TGTGCCAGCAGCTTAGTAGAGGGAACTGAAGCTTTCTTT. This gives the protein CASSLVEGTEAFF.

Only a few counts were recorded for this clonotype. This chain uses TRBV27 with TRBJ1-2, with D perhaps TRBD1 (6 bases). Trimming cost V 5 bases and J 3 bases, with 13 bases left between them. Germline lookup yields CDR1 MNHEY and CDR2 SMNVEV (reference sequence). The CDR3 is 14 residues long. The CDR3 region has the DNA TGTGCCAGCAGTATCAGGGGCCCTCACTATGGCTACACCTTC. The encoded protein is CASSIRGPHYGYTF.

This clonotype was counted only a few times. V and J are TRBV6-1 and TRBJ1-4, with no clear D. Trimming shortened V by 4 bases and J by 7 bases, and 10 bases separated the two germline ends. This CDR3 is 13 amino acids long. The germline V gene has CDR1 MNHNS and CDR2 SASEGT. The CDR3 DNA sequence: TGTGCCAGCAGTGGTAGGGAGGGTGAAAAACTGTTTTTT. As protein: CASSGREGEKLFF.

This clonotype appeared a few times. This rearrangement joins TRBV6-6 to TRBJ2-1; unclear D gene. The end of the DNA aligns better with TRBJ2-5, so the J call may be wrong. The CDR3 totals 14 residues. Germline V gene lookup returns CDR1 MNHNY and CDR2 SVGAGI (reference sequence). The CDR3 DNA reads TGTGCCAGCAGTTACTCCCGCAGGCAAGAGACCCAGTACTTC. The encoded protein is CASSYSRRQETQYF.

The V call is TRBV20-1, the J call TRBJ2-4; 8 bases agree with TRBD1. The end of the DNA is better explained by TRBJ2-1, so the J call may be wrong. CDR1 DFQATT and CDR2 SNEGSKA come from the germline V gene (reference sequence). CDR3 length equals 15 residues. CDR3 bases: TGCAGTGCTAGAAAGGACAGGGCAGCGTCCTACGAGCAGTTCTTC. It specifies CSARKDRAASYEQFF.